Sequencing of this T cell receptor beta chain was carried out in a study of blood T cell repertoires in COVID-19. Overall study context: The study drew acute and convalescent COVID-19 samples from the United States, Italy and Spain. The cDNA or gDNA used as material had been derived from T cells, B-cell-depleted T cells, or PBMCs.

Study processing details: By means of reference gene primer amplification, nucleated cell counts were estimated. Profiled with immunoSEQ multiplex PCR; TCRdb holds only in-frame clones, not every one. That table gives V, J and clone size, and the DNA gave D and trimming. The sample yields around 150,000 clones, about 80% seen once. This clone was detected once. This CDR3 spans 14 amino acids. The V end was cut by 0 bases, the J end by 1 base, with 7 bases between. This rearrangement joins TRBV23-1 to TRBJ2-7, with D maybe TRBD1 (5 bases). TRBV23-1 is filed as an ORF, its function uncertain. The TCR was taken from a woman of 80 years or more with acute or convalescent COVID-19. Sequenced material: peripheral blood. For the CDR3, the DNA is TGCGCCAGCAGTCAATCGCGGACATCCTACGAGCAGTACTTC. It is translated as CASSQSRTSYEQYF.